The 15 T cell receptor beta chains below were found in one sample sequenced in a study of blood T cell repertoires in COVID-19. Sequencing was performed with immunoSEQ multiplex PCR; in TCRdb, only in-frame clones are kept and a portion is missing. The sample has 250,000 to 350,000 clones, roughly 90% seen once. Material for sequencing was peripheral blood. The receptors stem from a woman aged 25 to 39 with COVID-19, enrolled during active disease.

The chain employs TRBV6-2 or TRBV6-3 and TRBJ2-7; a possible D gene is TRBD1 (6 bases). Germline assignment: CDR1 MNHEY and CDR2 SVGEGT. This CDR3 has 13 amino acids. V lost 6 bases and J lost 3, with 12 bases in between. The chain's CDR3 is CASSDGQIYEQYF. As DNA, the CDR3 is TGTGCCAGCAGCGATGGACAGATCTACGAGCAGTACTTC.

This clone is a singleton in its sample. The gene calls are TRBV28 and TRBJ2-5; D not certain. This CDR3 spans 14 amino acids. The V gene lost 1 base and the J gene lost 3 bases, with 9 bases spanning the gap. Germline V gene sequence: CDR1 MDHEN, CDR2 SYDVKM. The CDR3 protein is CASSLYKSEETQYF. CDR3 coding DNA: TGTGCCAGCAGTTTATACAAGTCCGAAGAGACCCAGTACTTC.

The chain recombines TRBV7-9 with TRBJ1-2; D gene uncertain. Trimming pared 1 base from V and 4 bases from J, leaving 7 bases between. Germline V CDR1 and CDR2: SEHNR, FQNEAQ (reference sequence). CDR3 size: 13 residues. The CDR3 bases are TGTGCCAGCAGCTTAGGTTCGTTCTATGGCTACACCTTC. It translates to CASSLGSFYGYTF.

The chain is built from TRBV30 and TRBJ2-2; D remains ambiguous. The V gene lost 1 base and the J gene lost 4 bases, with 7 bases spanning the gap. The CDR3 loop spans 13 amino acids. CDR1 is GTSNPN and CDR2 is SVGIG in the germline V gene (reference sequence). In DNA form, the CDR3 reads TGTGCCTGGAGTGAAAGGAGCACCGGGGAGCTGTTTTTT. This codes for CAWSERSTGELFF.

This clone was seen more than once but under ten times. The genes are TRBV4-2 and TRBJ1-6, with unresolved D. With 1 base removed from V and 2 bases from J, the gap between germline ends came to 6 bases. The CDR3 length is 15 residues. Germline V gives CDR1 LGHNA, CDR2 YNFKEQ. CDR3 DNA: TGTGCCAGCAGCCAAGGGAGCACCTATAATTCACCCCTCCACTTT. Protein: CASSQGSTYNSPLHF.

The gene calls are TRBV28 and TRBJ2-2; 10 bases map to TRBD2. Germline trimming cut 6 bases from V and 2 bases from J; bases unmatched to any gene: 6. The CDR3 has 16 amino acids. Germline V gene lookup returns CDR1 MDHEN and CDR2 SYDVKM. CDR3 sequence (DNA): TGTGCCAGCAGACTCGGACTAGCGGCCAACACCGGGGAGCTGTTTTTT. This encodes CASRLGLAANTGELFF.

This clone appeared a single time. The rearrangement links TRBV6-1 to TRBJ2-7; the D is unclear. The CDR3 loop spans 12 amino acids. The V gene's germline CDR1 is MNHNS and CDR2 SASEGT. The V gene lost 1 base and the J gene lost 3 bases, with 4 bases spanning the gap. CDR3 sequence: CASSEVNYEQYF. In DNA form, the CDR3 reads TGTGCCAGCAGTGAAGTAAACTACGAGCAGTACTTC.

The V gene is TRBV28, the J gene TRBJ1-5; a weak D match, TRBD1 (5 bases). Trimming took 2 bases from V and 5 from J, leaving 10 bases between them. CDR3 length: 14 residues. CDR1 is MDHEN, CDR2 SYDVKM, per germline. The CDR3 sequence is CASSLDQGYQPQHF. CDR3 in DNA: TGTGCCAGCAGTTTAGACCAGGGCTATCAGCCCCAGCATTTT.

This CDR3 reads CAWSGGLADTQYF. CDR3 coding DNA: TGTGCCTGGAGCGGAGGATTGGCAGATACGCAGTATTTT. V gene TRBV30 combines with J gene TRBJ2-3, with a tentative D call TRBD2 (5 bases). Trimming stripped 3 bases from V and 4 bases from J, with 11 bases between. Germline CDR1 is GTSNPN and CDR2 is SVGIG (reference sequence). The CDR3 is 13 amino acids.

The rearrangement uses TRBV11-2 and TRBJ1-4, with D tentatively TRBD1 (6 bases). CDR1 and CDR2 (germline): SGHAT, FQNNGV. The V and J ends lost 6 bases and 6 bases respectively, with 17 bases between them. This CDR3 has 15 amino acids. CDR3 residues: CASSNRWGRDEKLFF. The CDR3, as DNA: TGTGCCAGCAGTAATAGGTGGGGGCGCGATGAAAAACTGTTTTTT.

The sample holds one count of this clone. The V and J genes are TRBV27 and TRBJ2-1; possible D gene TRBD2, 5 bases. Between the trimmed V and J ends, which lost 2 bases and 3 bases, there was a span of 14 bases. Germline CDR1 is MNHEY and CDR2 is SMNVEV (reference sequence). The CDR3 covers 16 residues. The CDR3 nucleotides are TGTGCCAGCAGTTTAATCCCGGCGGGCGTCTACAATGAGCAGTTCTTC. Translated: CASSLIPAGVYNEQFF.

The CDR3, as DNA: TGTGCCAGCCATCTCACCGGCCAAGAGACCCAGTACTTC. Its translation: CASHLTGQETQYF. V usage is TRBV2 and J usage is TRBJ2-5; D call uncertain. Trimming took off 8 bases at V and 1 base at J, with 11 bases between the two ends. Germline V lookup: CDR1 SNHLY, CDR2 FYNNEI. This CDR3 is 13 amino acids long.

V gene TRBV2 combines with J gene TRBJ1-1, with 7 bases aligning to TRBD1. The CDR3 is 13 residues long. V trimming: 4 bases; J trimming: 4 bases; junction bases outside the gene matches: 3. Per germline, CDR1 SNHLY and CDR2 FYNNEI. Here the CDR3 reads CASSGDSFTEAFF. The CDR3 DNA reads TGTGCCAGCAGTGGGGACAGCTTCACTGAAGCTTTCTTT. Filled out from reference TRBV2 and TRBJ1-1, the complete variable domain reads EPEVTQTPSHQVTQMGQEVILRCVPISNHLYFYWYRQILGQKVEFLVSFYNNEISEKSEIFDDQFSVERPDGSNFTLKIRSTKLEDSAMYFCASSGDSFTEAFFGQGTRLTVV.

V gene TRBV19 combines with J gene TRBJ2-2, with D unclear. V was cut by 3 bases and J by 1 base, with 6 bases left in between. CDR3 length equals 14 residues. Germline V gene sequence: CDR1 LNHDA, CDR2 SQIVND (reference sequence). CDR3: CASSMFGNTGELFF. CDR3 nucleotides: TGTGCCAGTAGTATGTTCGGGAACACCGGGGAGCTGTTTTTT. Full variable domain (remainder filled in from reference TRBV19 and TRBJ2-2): DGGITQSPKYLFRKEGQNVTLSCEQNLNHDAMYWYRQDPGQGLRLIYYSQIVNDFQKGDIAEGYSVSREKKESFPLTVTSAQKNPTAFYLCASSMFGNTGELFFGEGSRLTVL.

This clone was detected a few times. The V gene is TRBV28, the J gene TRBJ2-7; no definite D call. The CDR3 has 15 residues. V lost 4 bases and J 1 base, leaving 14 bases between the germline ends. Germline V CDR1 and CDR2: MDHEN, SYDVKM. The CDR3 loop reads CASSYTDNPSYEQYF. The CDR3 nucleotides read TGTGCCAGCAGTTACACCGATAATCCTTCCTACGAGCAGTACTTC.